This T cell receptor beta chain appears in the sequencing data of a study of blood T cell repertoires in COVID-19. The protocol was immunoSEQ multiplex PCR, while the TCRdb copy is restricted to in-frame clones and leaves out a portion. This table has approximately 270,000 clones, around 90% appearing once. The germline V gene encodes CDR1 SGHTA and CDR2 FQGNSA. The CDR3 is 14 residues long. The V and J ends lost 4 bases and 5 bases, in that order; junction bases with no gene match: 7. The source material was peripheral blood. The sequence came from a man aged 18 to 29 with active or convalescent COVID-19. The rearrangement links TRBV7-2 to TRBJ2-7, with 8 bases matching TRBD2. CDR3 in DNA: TGTGCCAGCAGCTCGGGGGGGCGGGAGAACGAGCAGTACTTC. Translated, it gives CASSSGGRENEQYF.